One sample yielded the 30 T cell receptor beta chains listed below, sequenced in a study of radiation and T cells in renal cell carcinoma. Described time point: baseline pretreatment blood. Treatment defined: 15 Gy SBRT to primary tumor, nephrectomy 4 weeks later. Assay: immunoSEQ multiplex PCR; the TCRdb copy retains only in-frame clones and omits some. This sample carries 94,000 or so clones, 82% of them seen once, and the ten largest clones take almost 6.5%. The source material was blood, sampled from a patient whose treatment included radiotherapy and nephrectomy. These receptors were collected from a man in his 60s with renal cell carcinoma.

The chain uses TRBV19 and TRBJ2-6; tentatively, D is TRBD2 (6 bases). CDR3 length: 16 residues. Germline V lookup: CDR1 LNHDA, CDR2 SQIVND (reference sequence). Trimming cost V 0 bases and J 2 bases, with 8 bases left between them. CDR3 sequence reads: CASSIDGGAGANVLTF. As DNA, the CDR3 is TGTGCCAGTAGTATAGATGGAGGGGCTGGGGCCAACGTCCTGACTTTC.

The genes are TRBV5-6 and TRBJ2-7, with TRBD1 identical over 7 bases. CDR3 length: 14 amino acids. Trimming cost V 4 bases and J 2 bases; bases outside gene matches: 6. Germline V gene lookup returns CDR1 SGHDT and CDR2 YYEEEE. The CDR3 protein is CASSRTGYTYEQYF. The CDR3 bases are TGTGCCAGCAGCCGGACAGGTTACACCTACGAGCAGTACTTC.

This clone was detected only once. The chain uses TRBV2 and TRBJ2-1; no definite D call. CDR1 and CDR2 (germline): SNHLY, FYNNEI. There are 12 residues in the CDR3. Trimming stripped 6 bases from V and 3 bases from J, with 6 bases between. The CDR3 loop reads CASRHSYNEQFF. Written as DNA, the CDR3 is TGTGCCAGCAGACACAGCTACAATGAGCAGTTCTTC.

The rearrangement joins TRBV7-3 to TRBJ2-7, with D uncertain. The V end lost 0 bases, the J end lost 0 bases, and 6 bases lay between the germline ends. CDR3 length: 14 amino acids. The germline gives CDR1 SGHTA, CDR2 FQGTGA. The CDR3 sequence: CASSLTSTSYEQYF. The CDR3, as DNA: TGTGCCAGCAGCTTAACATCTACCTCCTACGAGCAGTACTTC.

This clone occurred a few times. The gene calls are TRBV2 and TRBJ1-1; TRBD1 might be the D (5 bases). The ends were cut back, 6 bases at V and 1 base at J, with 15 bases in the middle. This CDR3 region has 15 residues. Germline CDR1 and CDR2: SNHLY and FYNNEI. The CDR3 DNA follows: TGTGCCAGCAGGGGGTTGACAGTGTCGAACACTGAAGCTTTCTTT. It codes for CASRGLTVSNTEAFF. The complete variable domain, with remaining parts taken from reference TRBV2 and TRBJ1-1, reads EPEVTQTPSHQVTQMGQEVILRCVPISNHLYFYWYRQILGQKVEFLVSFYNNEISEKSEIFDDQFSVERPDGSNFTLKIRSTKLEDSAMYFCASRGLTVSNTEAFFGQGTRLTVV.

Here the CDR3 reads CASSTGGGEKLFF. In DNA, the CDR3 is TGTGCCAGCAGTACAGGGGGCGGCGAAAAACTGTTTTTT. This rearrangement joins TRBV28 to TRBJ1-4; 9 bases are shared with TRBD1. This CDR3 has 13 amino acids. Germline trimming cut 5 bases from V and 8 bases from J; bases unmatched to any gene: 3. Germline V gives CDR1 MDHEN, CDR2 SYDVKM.

The CDR3: CASSLFGRGRIYGYTF. CDR3 in DNA: TGTGCCAGCAGTTTATTTGGCAGGGGGAGGATTTATGGCTACACCTTC. The rearrangement joins TRBV28 to TRBJ1-2; 7 bases align to TRBD1. Germline CDR1 is MDHEN and CDR2 is SYDVKM. The CDR3 runs 16 residues. The V segment lost 1 base and the J segment 5 bases; nucleotides outside the gene matches: 10.

The rearrangement uses TRBV2 and TRBJ1-1, with D possibly being TRBD1 (5 bases). Trimming cost V 8 bases and J 3 bases, with 13 bases left between them. Per the germline V gene, CDR1 is SNHLY and CDR2 is FYNNEI. The CDR3 totals 13 residues. The CDR3: CASGTQYDTEAFF. The CDR3 nucleotides are TGTGCCAGCGGGACTCAGTATGACACTGAAGCTTTCTTT.

The V and J genes are TRBV5-8 and TRBJ1-5, with D tentatively TRBD1 (5 bases). The germline gives CDR1 SGHTS, CDR2 YDEGEE. Trimming pared 0 bases from V and 9 bases from J, leaving 16 bases between. The CDR3 contains 15 residues. The DNA of the CDR3 is TGTGCCAGCAGCTTGGCCGGGGCAGGGAGGCTGCCCCAGCATTTT. The encoded protein is CASSLAGAGRLPQHF.

This clone was observed a few times. CDR3 in amino acids: CASSLQGAYEQYF. For the CDR3, the DNA is TGTGCCAGTAGCCTACAGGGCGCCTACGAGCAGTACTTC. The rearrangement uses TRBV19 and TRBJ2-7; TRBD1 is a possible D gene (6 bases). Germline-derived CDR1 and CDR2 are LNHDA and SQIVND (reference sequence). Trimming pared 6 bases from V and 2 bases from J, leaving 11 bases between. The CDR3 loop spans 13 amino acids.

V and J are TRBV19 and TRBJ2-1; 9 nucleotides line up with TRBD2. V lost 4 bases, J lost 2 bases, and 15 bases stayed unmatched. Germline lookup yields CDR1 LNHDA and CDR2 SQIVND (reference sequence). The CDR3 has 19 amino acids. CDR3 coding DNA: TGTGCCAGTAGTAACGCCTTAAGGAGCGGGAGGCTCGCCTACAATGAGCAGTTCTTC. Residues: CASSNALRSGRLAYNEQFF.

V is TRBV15 and J is TRBJ2-2; D remains unclear. In germline, CDR1 is LNHNV, CDR2 YYDKDF (reference sequence). The CDR3 is made up of 16 amino acids. V dropped 0 bases and J dropped 6 bases, with 14 bases sitting between them. The CDR3 DNA reads TGTGCCACCAGCAGAGATCACGGGCGATTTGCCGGGGAGCTGTTTTTT. Translation: CATSRDHGRFAGELFF.

This sequence joins TRBV9 and TRBJ2-7; maybe TRBD1 (5 bases). CDR1 and CDR2 from the germline V gene are SGDLS and YYNGEE. CDR3 length equals 14 residues. Trimming removed 0 bases at V and 3 bases at J, with 10 bases between. The chain's CDR3 is CASSVGQPFYEQYF. Written as DNA, the CDR3 is TGTGCCAGCAGCGTAGGACAGCCCTTCTACGAGCAGTACTTC.

The chain has TRBV18 and TRBJ2-7; D could derive from TRBD1 or TRBD2 (5 bases each). CDR3 length equals 14 residues. Germline lookup yields CDR1 KGHSH and CDR2 LQKENI. V was trimmed by 0 bases and J by 6 bases, leaving 12 bases between them. CDR3: CASSPPAQAGEQYF. DNA of the CDR3: TGTGCCAGCTCACCACCGGCACAGGCGGGCGAGCAGTACTTC.

The chain combines TRBV9 with TRBJ1-5; tentatively, D is TRBD1 (5 bases). The germline gives CDR1 SGDLS, CDR2 YYNGEE. Deletions cut 3 bases from V and 2 bases from J, with 12 bases between. The length of the CDR3 is 15 residues. The CDR3: CASSARREGNQPQHF. CDR3 sequence (DNA): TGTGCCAGCAGCGCCCGCAGGGAAGGCAATCAGCCCCAGCATTTT.

The V call is TRBV5-1, the J call TRBJ2-7; 8 bases are shared with TRBD1. The V segment lost 4 bases and the J segment 6 bases; nucleotides outside the gene matches: 12. This CDR3 contains 15 residues. CDR1 and CDR2 (germline): SGHRS, YFSETQ. This CDR3 reads CASSPSDREVFEQYF. For the CDR3, the DNA is TGCGCCAGCAGCCCCTCGGACAGGGAGGTTTTCGAGCAGTACTTC.

J is TRBJ2-1 and V is TRBV7-2, with 11 bases fitting TRBD1. Losses at the gene ends were 4 bases for V and 8 bases for J; bases not matched to a gene: 7. This CDR3 is 15 amino acids long. Germline V gene lookup returns CDR1 SGHTA and CDR2 FQGNSA. CDR3 sequence (DNA): TGTGCCAGCAGCTCTCTCGGACAGGGGGCGCATGAGCAGTTCTTC. Protein sequence: CASSSLGQGAHEQFF. The variable domain in full, with the rest retrieved from reference TRBV7-2 and TRBJ2-1, is GAGVSQSPSNKVTEKGKDVELRCDPISGHTALYWYRQSLGQGLEFLIYFQGNSAPDKSGLPSDRFSAERTGGSVSTLTIQRTQQEDSAVYLCASSSLGQGAHEQFFGPGTRLTVL.

The V and J genes are TRBV5-4 and TRBJ2-5; TRBD1 matches at 12 bases. The J call may not be correct, given that the DNA end is closer to TRBJ2-7. The CDR3 sequence is 15 residues long. Per the germline V gene, CDR1 is SGHNT and CDR2 is YYREEE (reference sequence). The chain's CDR3 is CASSLDGTGGREQYF. In DNA, the CDR3 is TGTGCCAGCAGCTTGGATGGGACAGGGGGCCGCGAGCAGTACTTC.

This clone has a single count. The chain couples TRBV6-1 to TRBJ2-3, with TRBD2 matching over 7 bases. The CDR3 spans 19 residues. V lost 4 bases and J lost 2; bases outside the gene matches: 18. The germline V gene encodes CDR1 MNHNS and CDR2 SASEGT. CDR3 protein: CASSVPVLAADWDTDTQYF. CDR3 DNA: TGTGCCAGCAGTGTCCCTGTGCTAGCGGCCGATTGGGACACAGATACGCAGTATTTT.

This chain links TRBV7-9 with TRBJ2-7; the D call may be TRBD1 or TRBD2 (7 bases each). Trimming took 5 bases from V and 2 from J, leaving 13 bases between them. Germline V gives CDR1 SEHNR, CDR2 FQNEAQ (reference sequence). The CDR3 consists of 14 residues. CDR3 nucleotides: TGTGCCAGCAGCGGGGAGGGGGCCCCCTACGAGCAGTACTTC. Protein sequence: CASSGEGAPYEQYF.

This chain uses TRBV2 with TRBJ2-5; a weak D match, TRBD1 (5 bases). Trimming left V 0 bases short and J 4 bases short, with 12 bases between. The CDR3 sequence is 15 residues long. CDR1 SNHLY and CDR2 FYNNEI come from the germline V gene. This CDR3 is CASSEARTGSETQYF. CDR3 nucleotides: TGTGCCAGCAGTGAAGCGCGAACAGGATCAGAGACCCAGTACTTC.

The rearrangement joins TRBV29-1 to TRBJ2-7, with TRBD1 matching over 8 bases. From germline, CDR1 is SQVTM and CDR2 ANQGSEA. The ends lost 2 bases at V and 0 bases at J; junction bases unmatched: 12. The CDR3 is 17 residues long. The CDR3 loop is CSVESDRGRGSSYEQYF. In DNA, the CDR3 is TGCAGCGTTGAAAGTGACAGGGGAAGGGGTAGCTCCTACGAGCAGTACTTC.

J is TRBJ2-5 and V is TRBV2; D is unclear. Germline CDR1 and CDR2: SNHLY and FYNNEI. The CDR3 length is 12 residues. The V end lost 4 bases, the J end lost 5 bases, and 8 bases lay between the germline ends. CDR3 sequence: CASSASEETQYF. The DNA of the CDR3 is TGTGCCAGCAGTGCTAGTGAGGAGACCCAGTACTTC. Supplemented by reference TRBV2 and TRBJ2-5, the full variable domain reads EPEVTQTPSHQVTQMGQEVILRCVPISNHLYFYWYRQILGQKVEFLVSFYNNEISEKSEIFDDQFSVERPDGSNFTLKIRSTKLEDSAMYFCASSASEETQYFGPGTRLLVL.

This sequence joins TRBV28 and TRBJ2-1, with 7 bases matching TRBD1. This CDR3 is 15 amino acids long. Germline-derived CDR1 and CDR2 are MDHEN and SYDVKM. J gave up 4 bases and V 6 bases, and 9 bases lay outside the gene matches. CDR3: CASRPLLGQYNEQFF. DNA for the CDR3: TGTGCCAGCAGGCCGTTACTGGGACAGTACAATGAGCAGTTCTTC.

There are a few counts of this clone. The chain links TRBV10-3 to TRBJ2-7; 8 nucleotides align to TRBD1. The CDR3 length is 14 residues. CDR1 is ENHRY and CDR2 is SYGVKD in the germline V gene. The junction had 5 bases not matched to a gene; V was cut back by 7 bases and J by 0 bases. The CDR3 loop is CAIKVGQDSYEQYF. The CDR3 bases are TGTGCCATCAAGGTGGGACAGGACTCCTACGAGCAGTACTTC.

This clone was observed a single time. The rearrangement uses TRBV6-1 and TRBJ2-5, with 8 positions matching TRBD2. Losses at the gene ends were 3 bases for V and 4 bases for J; bases not matched to a gene: 4. Germline CDR1 is MNHNS and CDR2 is SASEGT. The CDR3 has 14 amino acids. The CDR3 DNA is TGTGCCAGCAGTGATGGCAGCGGGAGAGAGACCCAGTACTTC. Its translation is CASSDGSGRETQYF.

As regards this clone: One end of the junction fails to match germline, which may point to a read error. Other DNA sequences in the sample encode the same CDR3. This chain uses TRBV27 with TRBJ1-2; tentative D call: TRBD1 (5 bases). Per the germline V gene, CDR1 is MNHEY and CDR2 is SMNVEV (reference sequence). The CDR3 has 14 residues. CDR3 nucleotides: TGTGCTAGCAGCTCATTTCGGGGGACCTATGGCTACACCTTC. It encodes CASSSFRGTYGYTF.

This chain uses TRBV6-6 with TRBJ2-2; D may be TRBD1 (5 bases). CDR1 and CDR2 (germline): MNHNY, SVGAGI (reference sequence). The CDR3 length is 11 residues. V was shortened by 7 bases and J by 5 bases, with 5 bases between the two germline ends. The CDR3 region is CASTGTGELFF. Here the CDR3 DNA reads TGTGCCAGCACAGGGACCGGGGAGCTGTTTTTT.

The rearrangement links TRBV9 to TRBJ1-5, with D unclear. With 0 bases removed from V and 7 bases from J, the gap between germline ends came to 14 bases. CDR1 and CDR2 (germline): SGDLS, YYNGEE. The CDR3 length is 15 residues. As DNA, the CDR3 is TGTGCCAGCAGCGTAGGAGCCGGGGTGGGGCAGCCCCAGCATTTT. It is translated as CASSVGAGVGQPQHF. Supplemented by reference TRBV9 and TRBJ1-5, the full variable domain reads DSGVTQTPKHLITATGQRVTLRCSPRSGDLSVYWYQQSLDQGLQFLIQYYNGEERAKGNILERFSAQQFPDLHSELNLSSLELGDSALYFCASSVGAGVGQPQHFGDGTRLSIL.

Written as DNA, the CDR3 is TGTGCCAGCAGCCCCCGACAGGGAGAGACCCAGTACTTC. It specifies CASSPRQGETQYF. This sequence joins TRBV6-6 and TRBJ2-5; 7 nucleotides line up with TRBD1. The J segment lost 4 bases and the V segment lost 6 bases, leaving 5 bases of the junction unmatched. Germline CDR1 and CDR2: MNHNY and SVGAGI (reference sequence). The CDR3 extends over 13 amino acids.